This TCR beta chain comes out of a study of blood T cell repertoires in COVID-19. Study overall: Material from acute and convalescent COVID-19 was sourced from the United States, Italy and Spain. In each case, the material was cDNA or gDNA derived from T cells, B-cell-depleted T cells, or PBMCs.

CDR1 is LNHDA, CDR2 SQIVND, per germline (reference sequence). Trimming shortened V by 6 bases and J by 2 bases, and 7 bases separated the two germline ends. There are 12 residues in the CDR3. In the original analysis: Cell counts per sample came from amplifying reference gene primers. Sequenced by immunoSEQ multiplex PCR; TCRdb stores in-frame clones only, minus some. V and J calls plus clone size are reproduced from that table; the DNA served to infer D and trimming. Among about 100,000 clones listed, 85% to 90% were seen once. The clonotype was recovered from a human donor in a cohort sampled during active COVID-19. Sequenced: peripheral blood. The genes are TRBV19 and TRBJ1-1; D is unresolved. This chain's CDR3 is CASRRLNTEAFF. In DNA form, the CDR3 reads TGTGCCAGTAGGCGCCTCAACACTGAAGCTTTCTTT.